The 24 T cell receptor beta chains reported below all come from one sample, sequenced in a study of blood T cell repertoires in COVID-19. Only in-frame clones appear in the TCRdb table, and some are missing; sequencing was by immunoSEQ multiplex PCR. The table records 120,000 to 150,000 clones, 81% of them present only once. The sample was peripheral blood. These receptors came from a human donor with acute or convalescent COVID-19. The donor label of this sample is uncertain.

DNA of the CDR3: TGTGCTAGTGGTTTGACGGGGAACACTGAAGCTTTCTTT. Translated: CASGLTGNTEAFF. This chain joins TRBV12-5 and TRBJ1-1; no clear D gene. V lost 2 bases to trimming and J lost 1 base, with 5 bases between them. The CDR3 spans 13 residues. CDR1 is LGHNT, CDR2 FRNRAP, per germline.

Here the CDR3 reads CASSLHTPGQANSPLHF. For the CDR3, the DNA is TGCGCCAGCAGCCTTCATACACCGGGACAGGCGAATTCACCCCTCCACTTT. The rearrangement uses TRBV4-1 and TRBJ1-6; TRBD1 aligns across 8 bases. The CDR3 loop spans 17 amino acids. CDR1 and CDR2 (germline): MGHRA, YSYEKL. V was pared by 4 bases and J by 7 bases, with 12 bases of the junction left unmatched.

The rearrangement joins TRBV5-4 to TRBJ1-5, with D tentatively TRBD1 (5 bases). Per the germline V gene, CDR1 is SGHNT and CDR2 is YYREEE (reference sequence). This CDR3 comprises 15 residues. The V end lost 0 bases, the J end lost 5 bases, and 12 bases lay between the germline ends. CDR3 bases: TGTGCCAGCAGCTTGGACCCAGGGACTGATCAGCCCCAGCATTTT. Translated, it gives CASSLDPGTDQPQHF.

The table lists this clone with a few counts. The chain is built from TRBV19 and TRBJ1-2; D remains unclear. Germline values: CDR1 LNHDA, CDR2 SQIVND (reference sequence). V was pared by 5 bases and J by 2 bases, with 15 bases between. This CDR3 is built from 15 residues. The CDR3 DNA sequence: TGTGCCAGTAGTTTATACTTAGCTGGGAACTATGGCTACACCTTC. Protein sequence: CASSLYLAGNYGYTF.

The V call is TRBV5-6, the J call TRBJ2-7; the D is unclear. The CDR3 is 13 residues long. Germline lookup yields CDR1 SGHDT and CDR2 YYEEEE. V lost 1 base and J lost 7, with 12 bases in between. The CDR3 DNA reads as TGTGCCAGCAGCTTGTTGCAGTTGAAGGAGCAGTACGTC. Amino acid sequence: CASSLLQLKEQYV.

V gene TRBV6-6 combines with J gene TRBJ1-1, with D maybe TRBD1 (5 bases). The length of the CDR3 is 14 residues. Trimming took off 6 bases at V and 4 bases at J, with 15 bases between the two ends. In germline, CDR1 is MNHNY, CDR2 SVGAGI (reference sequence). CDR3 loop: CASSLGAGSTEAFF. In DNA form, the CDR3 reads TGTGCCAGCAGCCTAGGGGCTGGTAGCACTGAAGCTTTCTTT.

This clone was picked up one time. J is TRBJ1-3 and V is TRBV6-1; D gene uncertain. Germline V gene data show CDR1 as MNHNS and CDR2 as SASEGT. The CDR3 has 15 residues. The germline V and J ends were trimmed by 0 bases and 0 bases, with 6 bases remaining between them. CDR3 sequence reads: CASSEAGFSGNTIYF. The CDR3, as DNA: TGTGCCAGCAGTGAAGCGGGCTTCTCTGGAAACACCATATATTTT.

The chain combines TRBV9 with TRBJ1-2; perhaps TRBD1 as D (6 bases). The CDR3 runs to 14 residues. V lost 4 bases to trimming and J lost 2 bases, with 12 bases between them. Germline V gives CDR1 SGDLS, CDR2 YYNGEE. The CDR3 DNA follows: TGTGCCAGCAGCTCGGGACAACGGAACTATGGCTACACCTTC. It encodes CASSSGQRNYGYTF.

The chain couples TRBV10-3 to TRBJ1-2; 10 bases map to TRBD1. CDR3 size: 17 residues. Germline trimming cut 4 bases from V and 5 bases from J; bases unmatched to any gene: 13. Germline V gives CDR1 ENHRY, CDR2 SYGVKD. CDR3 in amino acids: CAISGSLRDRGWYGYTF. The CDR3 DNA reads TGTGCCATCAGTGGGTCTCTCCGGGACAGGGGTTGGTATGGCTACACCTTC.

This chain joins TRBV11-2 and TRBJ1-1; tentative D call: TRBD1 (5 bases). Germline lookup yields CDR1 SGHAT and CDR2 FQNNGV. The germline V and J ends were trimmed by 3 bases and 5 bases, with 13 bases remaining between them. This CDR3 region has 14 residues. CDR3 protein: CASSFMGGGTEAFF. The CDR3 DNA follows: TGTGCCAGCAGCTTCATGGGGGGTGGAACTGAAGCTTTCTTT.

The V gene is TRBV7-9, the J gene TRBJ1-6; no firm D call. CDR1 and CDR2 from the germline V gene are SEHNR and FQNEAQ (reference sequence). V was pared by 11 bases and J by 10 bases, with 15 bases between. CDR3 length: 12 residues. CDR3 sequence: CAGSRGNSPLHF. CDR3 in DNA: TGTGCCGGCTCCCGGGGAAACTCACCCCTCCACTTT. The whole variable domain, filled in from reference TRBV7-9 and TRBJ1-6, reads DTGVSQNPRHKITKRGQNVTFRCDPISEHNRLYWYRQTLGQGPEFLTYFQNEAQLEKSRLLSDRFSAERPKGSFSTLEIQRTEQGDSAMYLCAGSRGNSPLHFGNGTRLTVT.

The chain employs TRBV18 and TRBJ1-4; D unclear. This CDR3 is built from 11 residues. The V gene's germline CDR1 is KGHSH and CDR2 LQKENI. V lost 6 bases and J 8 bases, leaving 7 bases between the germline ends. The CDR3 nucleotides are TGTGCCAGCTCCAACGGGGAAAAACTGTTTTTT. This translates into CASSNGEKLFF.

The V gene is TRBV6-6, the J gene TRBJ1-1; D uncertain. CDR1 is MNHNY and CDR2 is SVGAGI in the germline V gene (reference sequence). The V and J ends lost 7 bases and 1 base respectively, with 10 bases between them. The CDR3 totals 13 residues. This chain's CDR3 is CASTIGRNTEAFF. The CDR3 DNA is TGTGCCAGCACCATAGGGAGGAACACTGAAGCTTTCTTT.

On this clone itself: A junction end diverges from the germline sequence, so it may reflect a read error. This chain uses TRBV5-1 with TRBJ2-2, with a weak D call TRBD1 (6 bases). Germline loops: CDR1 SGHRS, CDR2 YFSETQ. The CDR3 covers 15 residues. Here the CDR3 DNA reads TGCGCCAGCGGCTTGGGGGCAGAATACACCGGGGAGCTGTTTTTT. This sequence encodes CASGLGAEYTGELFF.

The chain couples TRBV19 to TRBJ2-7; D not resolved. From germline, CDR1 is LNHDA and CDR2 SQIVND (reference sequence). This CDR3 has 13 residues. V shed 5 bases and J shed 0 bases, with 8 bases lying between them. The CDR3 loop reads CASSGRGSYEQYF. The CDR3 DNA reads TGTGCCAGTAGTGGCAGAGGCTCCTACGAGCAGTACTTC.

This clone was observed a handful of times. This rearrangement joins TRBV7-9 to TRBJ2-7, with 7 bases that match TRBD1. J lost 5 bases, V lost 1 base, and 5 bases had no gene match. The CDR3 totals 14 residues. Germline lookup yields CDR1 SEHNR and CDR2 FQNEAQ (reference sequence). The CDR3 sequence: CASSLGQGVHEQYF. The CDR3 bases are TGTGCCAGCAGCTTAGGACAGGGCGTCCACGAGCAGTACTTC.

This clone was counted a few times. V is TRBV18 and J is TRBJ1-6, with D perhaps TRBD1 (5 bases). The length of the CDR3 is 16 residues. Per germline, CDR1 KGHSH and CDR2 LQKENI. Trimming left V 3 bases short and J 9 bases short, with 18 bases between. CDR3 sequence: CASSPNSDRRGSPLHF. CDR3 bases: TGTGCCAGCTCACCGAACTCCGACCGGAGGGGTTCACCCCTCCACTTT.

This chain connects TRBV27 to TRBJ1-5; the match to TRBD1 covers 8 bases. Germline V lookup: CDR1 MNHEY, CDR2 SMNVEV (reference sequence). J gave up 2 bases and V 2 bases, and 2 bases lay outside the gene matches. The CDR3 has 15 residues. CDR3 bases: TGTGCCAGCAGTTTAGCAGGGGGCCGCAATCAGCCCCAGCATTTT. Amino acids: CASSLAGGRNQPQHF.

This chain uses TRBV6-6 with TRBJ1-1, with 7 bases fitting TRBD1. The CDR3 runs to 14 residues. Germline CDR1 and CDR2: MNHNY and SVGAGI (reference sequence). Unmatched junction bases numbered 2, after V lost 0 bases and J lost 4 bases. The CDR3 protein is CASSYSGQFTEAFF. CDR3 DNA sequence: TGTGCCAGCAGTTACTCGGGACAGTTCACTGAAGCTTTCTTT.

The chain has TRBV6-4 and TRBJ2-1, with D maybe TRBD2 (5 bases). Germline CDR1 is MRHNA and CDR2 is SNTAGT. Trimming cost V 6 bases and J 6 bases, with 21 bases left between them. The CDR3 totals 16 residues. In nucleotides, the CDR3 is TGTGCCAGCAGCCTGCGGAGGAAGAGAGTCCGCAATGAGCAGTTCTTC. Its protein is CASSLRRKRVRNEQFF.

This clone was counted between two and nine times. The chain links TRBV7-2 to TRBJ1-5; perhaps TRBD1 as D (5 bases). V was trimmed by 1 base and J by 6 bases, leaving 19 bases between them. The CDR3 consists of 17 residues. Per germline, CDR1 SGHTA and CDR2 FQGNSA. In DNA, the CDR3 is TGTGCCAGCAGCTTAGTCGCGGGACTGATAGCACGTCAGCCCCAGCATTTT. Encoded protein: CASSLVAGLIARQPQHF. The variable domain in full, completed from reference TRBV7-2 and TRBJ1-5, reads GAGVSQSPSNKVTEKGKDVELRCDPISGHTALYWYRQSLGQGLEFLIYFQGNSAPDKSGLPSDRFSAERTGGSVSTLTIQRTQQEDSAVYLCASSLVAGLIARQPQHFGDGTRLSIL.

This clone was seen just once. The chain recombines TRBV14 with TRBJ2-2; D uncertain. The CDR3 runs to 14 residues. CDR1 and CDR2 (germline): SGHDN, FVKESK. The V end lost 6 bases, the J end lost 1 base, and 9 bases lay between the germline ends. The DNA for the CDR3 is TGTGCCAGCAGTCTCAACAGGAACACCGGGGAGCTGTTTTTT. Residues: CASSLNRNTGELFF.

The V and J genes are TRBV4-1 and TRBJ1-1; 9 nucleotides match TRBD1. V lost 4 bases and J lost 6; bases outside the gene matches: 6. The CDR3 runs to 14 residues. Germline CDR1 is MGHRA and CDR2 is YSYEKL. The CDR3 reads CASSPGQGFAEAFF. The CDR3 DNA reads TGCGCCAGCAGCCCGGGACAGGGCTTCGCTGAAGCTTTCTTT.

This clone was recorded a few times. This chain joins TRBV2 and TRBJ1-5, with TRBD1 as a possible D gene (5 bases). V was pared by 8 bases and J by 4 bases, with 15 bases between. CDR1 is SNHLY and CDR2 is FYNNEI in the germline V gene. The CDR3 covers 14 residues. The CDR3 DNA reads TGTGCCAGCGGAGACAGATCGGAGAATCAGCCCCAGCATTTT. This codes for CASGDRSENQPQHF.